What follows is one T cell receptor beta chain and its context. The antigen remains undetermined. The sample is drawn from a study of cytomegalovirus exposure and HLA in healthy donors. Study-wide points: Later genetic work tied a missense DCLRE1C variant to beta-chain V and J trimming. Highest at DRB1 and lowest at HLA-C, TCR association rates differed among HLA loci in a later analysis.

PCR involved 60 Vbeta and 13 Jbeta primers. Some clones are missing from TCRdb's copy, which holds only in-frame ones; the method was immunoSEQ multiplex PCR. The sample carries more than 95,000 clones, 78% recorded once. In germline, CDR1 is MDHEN, CDR2 SYDVKM. This CDR3 has 14 residues. Trimming pared 4 bases from V and 7 bases from J, leaving 16 bases between. The sequencing sample was made of PBMCs. The V and J genes are TRBV28 and TRBJ2-5; D possibly corresponds to TRBD1 (6 bases). The clonotype originates from a man under 40 in good health and CMV-seropositive. CDR3 loop: CASSSTPDSPTQYF. In DNA, the CDR3 is TGTGCCAGCAGTTCCACTCCGGACAGCCCGACCCAGTACTTC.